Listed here is a single TCR beta chain. What it binds is unknown. V lost 5 bases and J 4 bases, leaving 14 bases between the germline ends. Germline-derived CDR1 and CDR2 are LNHDA and SQIVND (reference sequence). The CDR3 has 14 residues. TCRdb analysed the 5' RACE reads with MiXCR anew, one entry per CDR3 protein. Among about 220,000 distinct CDR3 sequences listed, approximately 7.3% were seen once. These data are taken from a study of CD8 T cells in ankylosing spondylitis. Regarding the study as a whole: In reactive arthritis synovial fluid and blood, some motif variants had been reported before. Clones linked to disease were reported to show significant enrichment in matched ankylosing spondylitis synovial fluid. Typical of ankylosing spondylitis blood, it appeared, was a TCR beta motif of several highly homologous variants.

The sequence was collected from a male donor with ankylosing spondylitis. Specimen: blood, either unsorted or a sorted T cell fraction (not recorded which). This chain joins TRBV19 and TRBJ1-1, with D possibly matching TRBD1 (5 bases). The CDR3 DNA is TGTGCCAGTAGTTACCCGGGGGACGCCACTGAAGCTTTCTTT. Translating it yields CASSYPGDATEAFF.